The next 24 T cell receptor beta chains were all read from a single sample in a study of blood T cell repertoires in COVID-19. Measured with immunoSEQ multiplex PCR; TCRdb has only the in-frame clones, and not every one. The table records 100,000 to 150,000 clones, approximately 83% of them present only once. The sequencing input was peripheral blood. The receptors were gathered from a man aged 35-49 years with active or convalescent COVID-19.

The gene calls are TRBV13 and TRBJ1-6; 9 nucleotides match TRBD1. Unmatched junction bases numbered 8, after V lost 3 bases and J lost 5 bases. Germline V gene sequence: CDR1 PRHDT, CDR2 FYEKMQ (reference sequence). The CDR3 has 17 residues. DNA of the CDR3: TGTGCCAGCAGCTTTACCGGGACAGGGATTAATAATTCACCCCTCCACTTT. It yields the protein CASSFTGTGINNSPLHF.

This rearrangement joins TRBV4-2 to TRBJ2-3; TRBD2 agrees at 11 bases. The CDR3 has 18 amino acids. Germline V gene sequence: CDR1 LGHNA, CDR2 YNFKEQ. The trim removed 0 bases at V and 0 bases at J, leaving 5 bases unmatched. CDR3 coding DNA: TGTGCCAGCAGCCAAGAAGGGCTAGCGGGGGGAAGCACAGATACGCAGTATTTT. Protein product: CASSQEGLAGGSTDTQYF.

The CDR3 sequence: CASSRGGSTDTQYF. CDR3 nucleotide sequence: TGTGCCAGCAGTAGGGGGGGTAGCACAGATACGCAGTATTTT. This chain uses TRBV6-5 with TRBJ2-3, with D possibly being TRBD2 (7 bases). V gave up 5 bases and J gave up 0 bases, with 9 bases separating them. This CDR3 is 14 amino acids long. Looked up from germline, CDR1 is MNHEY and CDR2 is SVGAGI.

This clone was found a few times. The CDR3 DNA reads TGTGCCAGCTCCAACGGACAGGGAAGTCAGCCCCAGCATTTT. This translates into CASSNGQGSQPQHF. The chain employs TRBV18 and TRBJ1-5; 8 bases align to TRBD1. The V and J ends lost 6 bases and 6 bases, in that order; junction bases with no gene match: 7. The germline V gene has CDR1 KGHSH and CDR2 LQKENI. This CDR3 contains 14 residues.

This clone is a singleton in its sample. The rearrangement links TRBV4-3 to TRBJ2-1; TRBD1 aligns across 7 bases. From germline, CDR1 is LGHNA and CDR2 YSLEER. The CDR3 has 19 residues. After removal of 2 bases from V and 0 bases from J, the junction contained 13 bases not matched to a gene. The CDR3 nucleotides read TGCGCCAGCAGCCAAACCCGGGACAGTGCCCTCAGCTCCTACAATGAGCAGTTCTTC. This encodes CASSQTRDSALSSYNEQFF.

The genes are TRBV19 and TRBJ2-7; 10 positions match TRBD1. V dropped 10 bases and J dropped 3; count of bases not matched to a gene: 15. This CDR3 has 16 residues. The germline V gene encodes CDR1 LNHDA and CDR2 SQIVND (reference sequence). The chain's CDR3 is CATSTGGAQGGYEQYF. DNA for the CDR3: TGTGCCACTTCGACAGGGGGCGCCCAGGGGGGCTACGAGCAGTACTTC.

This clone has only a few counts. The chain has TRBV4-2 and TRBJ1-5, with a possible D match to TRBD1 (6 bases). Germline V gene data show CDR1 as LGHNA and CDR2 as YNFKEQ. The CDR3 extends over 18 amino acids. The germline V and J ends were trimmed by 0 bases and 6 bases, with 21 bases remaining between them. CDR3 sequence: CASSQDLRGGLGGQPQHF. CDR3 in DNA: TGTGCCAGCAGCCAAGATTTGCGGGGGGGCCTGGGAGGTCAGCCCCAGCATTTT.

CDR3 sequence reads: CASSGGGQGNEQFF. CDR3 sequence (DNA): TGTGCCAGCAGTGGGGGGGGGCAAGGAAATGAGCAGTTCTTC. The gene calls are TRBV6-2 or TRBV6-3 and TRBJ2-1; tentative D call: TRBD2 (7 bases). Germline V gene sequence: CDR1 MNHEY, CDR2 SVGEGT. Trimming took off 5 bases at V and 7 bases at J, with 15 bases between the two ends. The CDR3 is 14 residues long.

The chain joins TRBV7-9 to TRBJ2-5, with 7 bases identical to TRBD1. J gave up 3 bases and V 11 bases, and 9 bases lay outside the gene matches. The CDR3 consists of 13 residues. Looked up from germline, CDR1 is SEHNR and CDR2 is FQNEAQ (reference sequence). The CDR3 loop is CAGRQGREETQYF. As DNA, the CDR3 is TGTGCCGGACGACAGGGTCGGGAAGAGACCCAGTACTTC.

The chain combines TRBV6-1 with TRBJ1-5; D call uncertain. The CDR3 has 13 residues. Deletions cut 3 bases from V and 5 bases from J, with 8 bases between. Germline loops: CDR1 MNHNS, CDR2 SASEGT. This chain's CDR3 is CASSDPSYQPQHF. The CDR3 DNA reads TGTGCCAGCAGTGACCCAAGCTATCAGCCCCAGCATTTT.

The rearrangement links TRBV9 to TRBJ2-2, with 8 bases fitting TRBD2. The CDR3 spans 14 residues. After removal of 5 bases from V and 7 bases from J, the junction contained 7 bases not matched to a gene. The germline gives CDR1 SGDLS, CDR2 YYNGEE. The chain's CDR3 is CASRPGGADGELFF. The CDR3, as DNA: TGTGCCAGCAGACCCGGGGGGGCGGACGGGGAGCTGTTTTTT.

The chain has TRBV19 and TRBJ2-3, with TRBD2 matching 10 bases. CDR1 is LNHDA, CDR2 SQIVND, per germline (reference sequence). The CDR3 covers 15 residues. J was trimmed by 2 bases and V by 3 bases; bases with no gene match: 2. The CDR3 DNA reads TGTGCCAGTAGTATTAGCGGGGGGCTCACAGATACGCAGTATTTT. Protein sequence: CASSISGGLTDTQYF.

This clone has just a few counts. V gene TRBV2 combines with J gene TRBJ1-5; weak D call: TRBD1 (5 bases). Trimming left V 2 bases short and J 7 bases short, with 15 bases between. The germline CDR1 and CDR2 sequences are SNHLY and FYNNEI. The CDR3 length is 15 residues. The CDR3 DNA reads TGTGCCAGCAGTGAAACCGGGGGGTCTAGGCAGCCCCAGCATTTT. It translates to CASSETGGSRQPQHF. Together with reference TRBV2 and TRBJ1-5, the CDR3 gives the full variable domain: EPEVTQTPSHQVTQMGQEVILRCVPISNHLYFYWYRQILGQKVEFLVSFYNNEISEKSEIFDDQFSVERPDGSNFTLKIRSTKLEDSAMYFCASSETGGSRQPQHFGDGTRLSIL.

The rearrangement links TRBV7-2 to TRBJ2-3; 7 bases fit TRBD1. Unmatched junction bases numbered 5, after V lost 5 bases and J lost 0 bases. Germline V CDR1 and CDR2: SGHTA, FQGNSA. The CDR3 runs 15 residues. The CDR3 sequence is CASSVGTASTDTQYF. The CDR3 DNA is TGTGCCAGCAGCGTAGGGACAGCTAGCACAGATACGCAGTATTTT.

This chain connects TRBV5-6 to TRBJ2-7, with 9 nucleotides matching TRBD1. Germline V lookup: CDR1 SGHDT, CDR2 YYEEEE. There are 15 residues in the CDR3. Trimming took 1 base from V and 3 from J; bases not matched to a gene: 5. CDR3 amino acids: CASSLLGTGIYEQYF. The CDR3 bases are TGTGCCAGCAGCTTGCTCGGGACAGGGATCTACGAGCAGTACTTC.

This clone was detected only a few times. The genes are TRBV3-1 (or the pseudogene TRBV3-2) and TRBJ1-6; D is unclear. Trimming cost V 2 bases and J 6 bases, with 11 bases left between them. Germline CDR1 is LGHDT and CDR2 is YNNKEL (reference sequence). The length of the CDR3 is 15 residues. CDR3 residues: CASSQFTVGNSPLHF. The CDR3 region has the DNA TGTGCCAGCAGCCAATTTACAGTAGGTAATTCACCCCTCCACTTT.

The chain has TRBV6-5 and TRBJ1-5; 7 bases line up with TRBD1. After removal of 0 bases from V and 4 bases from J, the junction contained 3 bases not matched to a gene. Germline assignment: CDR1 MNHEY and CDR2 SVGAGI. The CDR3 is made up of 15 amino acids. CDR3 in amino acids: CASSYSGTDNQPQHF. CDR3 bases: TGTGCCAGCAGTTACTCTGGGACAGATAATCAGCCCCAGCATTTT.

This clone was observed a few times. This rearrangement joins TRBV27 to TRBJ1-4, with TRBD1 identical over 9 bases. The ends lost 5 bases at V and 10 bases at J; junction bases unmatched: 11. The CDR3 runs to 15 residues. The germline gives CDR1 MNHEY, CDR2 SMNVEV (reference sequence). CDR3: CASSGGGTGSGKLFF. Written as DNA, the CDR3 is TGTGCCAGCAGTGGGGGGGGGACAGGGTCCGGAAAACTGTTTTTT.

The chain couples TRBV15 to TRBJ1-5; 8 nucleotides agree with TRBD1. V shed 5 bases, J shed 2 bases, and the junction held 8 bases outside the gene matches. CDR3 length equals 16 residues. The germline gives CDR1 LNHNV, CDR2 YYDKDF (reference sequence). CDR3 sequence reads: CATSFRQGIGNQPQHF. The CDR3 DNA sequence: TGTGCCACCAGCTTCCGACAGGGGATTGGCAATCAGCCCCAGCATTTT.

The chain couples TRBV5-5 to TRBJ1-1, with 8 bases matching TRBD1. The germline CDR1 and CDR2 sequences are SGHKS and YYEKEE (reference sequence). This CDR3 has 14 amino acids. Losses at the gene ends were 4 bases for V and 7 bases for J; bases not matched to a gene: 9. The CDR3 spells CASSLDRGGFEAFF. CDR3 bases: TGTGCCAGCAGCCTAGACAGGGGTGGGTTTGAAGCTTTCTTT.

In DNA form, the CDR3 reads TGCAGTGCTATTGACGGGAACTATGGCTACACCTTC. Its protein is CSAIDGNYGYTF. The V call is TRBV20-1, the J call TRBJ1-2; unclear D gene. Germline values: CDR1 DFQATT, CDR2 SNEGSKA (reference sequence). The CDR3 is 12 amino acids. V was cut by 4 bases and J by 2 bases, with 8 bases left in between.

This clone was seen just once. The chain joins TRBV6-5 to TRBJ1-5; TRBD1 agrees at 7 bases. This CDR3 comprises 14 residues. With V trimmed by 6 bases and J by 4 bases, 6 bases remained unmatched. Germline V gene lookup returns CDR1 MNHEY and CDR2 SVGAGI. The CDR3 sequence is CASSPGTVNQPQHF. The CDR3 nucleotides are TGTGCCAGCAGCCCAGGGACAGTGAATCAGCCCCAGCATTTT.

This rearrangement joins TRBV3-1 (or the pseudogene TRBV3-2) to TRBJ1-4; tentatively, D is TRBD1 (6 bases). The germline V gene has CDR1 LGHDT and CDR2 YNNKEL (reference sequence). V was clipped by 2 bases and J by 3 bases, with 13 bases between them. The CDR3 runs 16 residues. The CDR3 sequence: CASSQRPGQSNEKLFF. CDR3 bases: TGTGCCAGCAGCCAAAGGCCCGGACAGTCTAATGAAAAACTGTTTTTT.

The rearrangement links TRBV19 to TRBJ2-1, with 9 bases fitting TRBD2. V dropped 6 bases and J dropped 7; count of bases not matched to a gene: 7. Germline CDR1 reads LNHDA; CDR2 reads SQIVND (reference sequence). The CDR3 has 14 amino acids. CDR3 amino acids: CASRGGLASNEQFF. CDR3 coding DNA: TGTGCCAGTAGAGGCGGACTAGCGAGTAATGAGCAGTTCTTC. Together with reference TRBV19 and TRBJ2-1, the CDR3 gives the full variable domain: DGGITQSPKYLFRKEGQNVTLSCEQNLNHDAMYWYRQDPGQGLRLIYYSQIVNDFQKGDIAEGYSVSREKKESFPLTVTSAQKNPTAFYLCASRGGLASNEQFFGPGTRLTVL.